This T cell receptor (beta chain) was identified in a study of blood T cell repertoires in COVID-19. Study as a whole: Some COVID-19 samples were acute and others convalescent; all came from the United States, Italy and Spain.

Recruitment covered 25 or so US areas and drew participants whose ages spanned roughly 18 to 100 years. Each recovered donor of Cohort 3 presented with two negative PCRs, clearance, or symptom resolution. Original handling: Amplification of reference gene primers provided the estimated nucleated cell counts. Using immunoSEQ multiplex PCR, the repertoire was profiled, and TCRdb retains in-frame clones only, with some absent. Clone size and the V and J calls come from that table; the DNA yielded D and trimming. The sample has roughly 290,000 clones; 80% to 90% are singletons. This clonotype originated in a man aged 30 to 39 who had recovered from COVID-19. The source material was PBMCs or T cells enriched from blood (not recorded which).

CDR3 amino acids: CSVSWWGGVLGTQYF. The CDR3 DNA sequence: TGCAGCGTTTCCTGGTGGGGGGGGGTATTAGGGACCCAGTACTTC. The V and J genes are TRBV29-1 and TRBJ2-5; 7 bases are shared with TRBD2. The trim removed 5 bases at V and 7 bases at J, leaving 16 bases unmatched. The CDR3 runs to 15 residues. Per the germline V gene, CDR1 is SQVTM and CDR2 is ANQGSEA.